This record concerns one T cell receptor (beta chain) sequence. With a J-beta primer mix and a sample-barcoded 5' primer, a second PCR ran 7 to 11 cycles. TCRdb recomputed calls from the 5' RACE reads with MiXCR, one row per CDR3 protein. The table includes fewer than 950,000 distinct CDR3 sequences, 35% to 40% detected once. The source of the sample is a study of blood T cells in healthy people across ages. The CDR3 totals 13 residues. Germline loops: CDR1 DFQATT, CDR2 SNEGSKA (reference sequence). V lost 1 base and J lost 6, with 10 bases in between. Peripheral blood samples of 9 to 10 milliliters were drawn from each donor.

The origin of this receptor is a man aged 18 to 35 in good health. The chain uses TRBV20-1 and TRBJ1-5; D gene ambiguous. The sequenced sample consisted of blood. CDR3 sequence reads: CSARADGVQPQHF. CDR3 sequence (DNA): TGCAGTGCTAGAGCAGACGGGGTTCAGCCCCAGCATTTT.